This T cell receptor beta chain was sequenced during a study of blood T cell repertoires in COVID-19. The wider study: Collection of acute and convalescent COVID-19 samples took place in the United States, Italy and Spain. T cells, B-cell-depleted T cells, or PBMCs provided the cDNA or gDNA that served as material.

V lost 3 bases and J lost 5, with 16 bases in between. CDR1 and CDR2 (germline): LNHDA, SQIVND (reference sequence). The CDR3 totals 15 residues. Authors' data handling: Counts of nucleated cells, estimated from reference gene primer amplification, were obtained. TCRdb keeps only in-frame clones here, not all; method: immunoSEQ multiplex PCR. V and J calls and clone size are as listed in that table; D and trimming were resolved from the DNA. This table has more than 95,000 clones, 75% to 90% appearing once. This sequence joins TRBV19 and TRBJ1-1; possibly TRBD1 for D (6 bases). Sequenced: peripheral blood. This clonotype was sampled from a man aged 25-45 years with acute or convalescent COVID-19. CDR3 protein: CASSIPLQGETEAFF. The CDR3 DNA reads TGTGCCAGTAGTATCCCCCTACAGGGAGAAACTGAAGCTTTCTTT.